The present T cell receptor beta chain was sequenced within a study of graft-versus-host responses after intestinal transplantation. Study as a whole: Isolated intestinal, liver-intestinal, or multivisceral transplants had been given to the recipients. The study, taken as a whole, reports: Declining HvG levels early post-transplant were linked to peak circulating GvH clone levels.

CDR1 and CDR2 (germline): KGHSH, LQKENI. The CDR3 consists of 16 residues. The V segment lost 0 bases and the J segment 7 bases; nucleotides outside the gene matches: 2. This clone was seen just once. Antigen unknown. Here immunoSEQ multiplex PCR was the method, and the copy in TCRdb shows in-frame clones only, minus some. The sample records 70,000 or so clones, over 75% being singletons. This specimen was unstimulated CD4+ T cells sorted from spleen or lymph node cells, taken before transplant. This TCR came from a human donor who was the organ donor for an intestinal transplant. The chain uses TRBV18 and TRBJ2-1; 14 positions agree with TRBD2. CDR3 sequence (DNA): TGTGCCAGCTCACCACCCGGGACTAGCGGGGGAAATGAGCAGTTCTTC. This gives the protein CASSPPGTSGGNEQFF.